This TCR beta chain was captured in a study of cytomegalovirus exposure and HLA in healthy donors. Concerning this clone: Its antigen is not known.

Produced via immunoSEQ multiplex PCR; TCRdb's table is partial and in-frame only. The data hold approximately 190,000 clones, with approximately 88% observed a single time. Study-wide points: Three chains linked to CMV were shown in vitro to be specific for CMV antigens. The listing of some 170 TCR beta chains classed them as cytomegalovirus-associated. TCR sequences were mostly rare, though some public TCRs occurred in many donors.

The receptor comes from a man younger than 35 in good health and CMV-seropositive. Sequenced: PBMCs.

The CDR3 DNA is TGTGCCAGCATGCCCCCGACGGGGGGCCAGACCCAGTACTTC. Residues: CASMPPTGGQTQYF. The chain carries TRBV2 and TRBJ2-5, with TRBD2 as a possible D gene (7 bases). The CDR3 loop spans 14 amino acids. The germline gives CDR1 SNHLY, CDR2 FYNNEI. Trimming removed 7 bases from V and 6 bases from J, with 18 bases in between.